This T cell receptor beta chain was profiled in a study of shared clonotypes between healthy human individuals. The study's findings and limits: Naive subsets usually exceeded memory subsets in estimated richness.

The CDR3 has 16 residues. Trimming stripped 7 bases from V and 4 bases from J, with 20 bases between. Germline V gene data show CDR1 as MDHEN and CDR2 as SYDVKM. Sequencing used immunoSEQ multiplex PCR; TCRdb keeps in-frame clones, though not all of them. The data contain nearly 750,000 clones, 55% to 80% of them singletons. CD45RA+ naive and CD45RA-negative memory subsets were separated from CD4+ cells. As to this clone: Its antigen is still unknown.

The chain combines TRBV28 with TRBJ1-5, with D possibly TRBD1 on 5 matching bases. Sequenced sample: memory CD4+ T cells sorted from blood. Subset denoted: CD45RA-negative fraction. The clonotype originates from a woman in her 30s in good health. For the CDR3, the DNA is TGTGCCAGCACCCTATTCATGGGGCAATCAAATCAGCCCCAGCATTTT. It specifies CASTLFMGQSNQPQHF.